The following is a TCR beta chain sequence with its context. Its antigen remains unknown. These data originate in a study of T cell responses to AZD1222 COVID-19 vaccine. The study's findings and limits: Baseline serology detected seropositivity in only a handful of AZD1222 recipients. Across the whole spike, CD4 TCRs peaked at regions 160-218 and 743-854. Within unmutated variant regions lay the reported targets of nearly half of spike-specific TCRs.

The repertoire was sequenced with immunoSEQ multiplex PCR; TCRdb's copy has only in-frame clones and lacks some. There are roughly 110,000 clones in the sample; 70% to 90% occur only once, and around 4.5% lies in the top ten. Second-dose timings of about 4 or about 12 weeks were pooled. Germline V gene sequence: CDR1 LGHNA, CDR2 YSLEER. V trimming: 3 bases; J trimming: 3 bases; junction bases outside the gene matches: 5. The CDR3 covers 15 residues. The TCR originated in an adult who received the AZD1222 COVID-19 vaccine. The J gene is TRBJ1-3, the V gene TRBV4-3, with TRBD1 matching over 7 bases. The input for sequencing was peripheral blood, taken 28 days after the second AZD1222 dose. CDR3 protein: CASSQNTGDGNTIYF. CDR3 nucleotide sequence: TGCGCCAGCAGCCAGAACACAGGGGATGGAAACACCATATATTTT.